The text below deals with one T cell receptor (beta chain). Assay: immunoSEQ multiplex PCR; the TCRdb copy retains only in-frame clones and omits some. The repertoire holds some 90,000 clones, with roughly 93% as singletons. Sorting used thawed, overnight-rested PBMC stained with anti-CD3, a viability dye and GMM-loaded CD1B tetramer. C32 glucose monomycolate from Rhodococcus equi was loaded onto the CD1B tetramers. The sample is drawn from a study of T cells in tuberculosis. The CDR3 spans 15 residues. V shed 4 bases and J 5 bases; nucleotides not matched to a gene: 8. CDR1 is SGHAT and CDR2 is FQNNGV in the germline V gene.

The specimen sequenced was CD1b-GMM tetramer-negative cells sorted from PBMCs. This receptor was obtained from an adult woman with latent tuberculosis. V usage is TRBV11-2 and J usage is TRBJ2-7; 10 bases line up with TRBD1. Here the CDR3 reads CASSSTGTGVHEQYF. The CDR3 DNA reads TGTGCCAGCAGCTCCACCGGGACAGGGGTACACGAGCAGTACTTC.